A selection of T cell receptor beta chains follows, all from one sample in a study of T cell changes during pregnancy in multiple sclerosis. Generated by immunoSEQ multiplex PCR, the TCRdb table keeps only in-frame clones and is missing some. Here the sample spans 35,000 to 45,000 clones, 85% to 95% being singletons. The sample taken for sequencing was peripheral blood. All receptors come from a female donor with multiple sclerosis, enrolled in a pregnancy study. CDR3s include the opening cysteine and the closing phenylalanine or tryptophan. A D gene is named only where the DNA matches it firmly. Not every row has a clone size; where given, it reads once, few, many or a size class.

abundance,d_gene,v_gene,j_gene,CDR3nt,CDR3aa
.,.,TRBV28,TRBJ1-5,TGTGCCAGCAGTTTTATCACGGTGTGGAATCAGCCCCAGCATTTT,CASSFITVWNQPQHF
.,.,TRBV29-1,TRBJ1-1,TGCAGCGCCCAGGACCTAATGAACACTGAAGCTTTCTTT,CSAQDLMNTEAFF
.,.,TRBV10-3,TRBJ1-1,TGTGCCATCGGGGGCGGGAACACTGAAGCTTTCTTT,CAIGGGNTEAFF
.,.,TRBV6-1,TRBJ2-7,TGTGCCAGTACCCCCCGGGACGAGCAGCACTTC,CASTPRDEQHF
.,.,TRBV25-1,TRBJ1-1,TGTGCCAGCAGGGACAGTGGGAACACTGAAGCTTTCTTT,CASRDSGNTEAFF
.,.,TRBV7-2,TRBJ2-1,TGTGCCAGCAGCCTTCAGACCACCAACTACAATGAGCAGTTCTTC,CASSLQTTNYNEQFF
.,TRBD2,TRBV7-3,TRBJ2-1,TGTGCCAGCAGCCATACCTGGCGGGAGGGTTACAATGAGCAGTTCTTC,CASSHTWREGYNEQFF
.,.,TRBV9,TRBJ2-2,TGTGCCAGCACGTGGCGGCCGAACACCGGGGAGCTGTTTTTT,CASTWRPNTGELFF
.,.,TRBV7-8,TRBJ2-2,TGTGCCAGCAGCTTCTCATACGGGGAAGGCGGGGAGCTGTTTTTT,CASSFSYGEGGELFF
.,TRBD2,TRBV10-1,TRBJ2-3,TGCGCCAGCAGTGAGGGTCCCAGACTAGCGGCAGATACGCAGTATTTT,CASSEGPRLAADTQYF
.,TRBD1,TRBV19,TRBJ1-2,TGTGCCAGTAGTGACCGGGACAGAGAAACCTATGGCTACACCTTC,CASSDRDRETYGYTF
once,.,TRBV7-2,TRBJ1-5,TGTGCCAGCAGGTATAGCAATCAGCCCCAGCATTTT,CASRYSNQPQHF
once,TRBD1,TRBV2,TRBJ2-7,TGTGCCAGCAGGGGGACAGGGGCCTACGAGCAGTACTTC,CASRGTGAYEQYF
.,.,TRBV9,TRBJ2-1,TGTGCCAGCAGCGGATCCGGGACTTCAGACAATGAGCAGTTCTTC,CASSGSGTSDNEQFF
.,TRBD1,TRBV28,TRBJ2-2,TGTGCCAGTAATACAGGGGGCGCAGGCACCGGGGAGCTGTTTTTT,CASNTGGAGTGELFF
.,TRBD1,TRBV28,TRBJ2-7,TGTGCCAGCAGGACCAGAGGGACAGCGACCCCAAATAGGTTTCAAAAATCCTACGAGCAGTACTTC,CASRTRGTATPNRFQKSYEQYF
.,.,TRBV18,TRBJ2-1,TGTGCCAGCTCACCAGGCAGAGAGCAGTTCTTC,CASSPGREQFF
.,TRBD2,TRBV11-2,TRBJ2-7,TGTGCCAGCAGCTCACCCTCACAACTAGCGGGAGTCACGGGCGAGCAGTACTTC,CASSSPSQLAGVTGEQYF
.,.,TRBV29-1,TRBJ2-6,TGCAGCGTTGAAGGGCAGCGTGGGGCCAACGTCCTGACTTTC,CSVEGQRGANVLTF
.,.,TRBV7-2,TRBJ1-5,TGTGCCAGCAGCCTTAGTCCACTTAGACAGCCCCAGCATTTT,CASSLSPLRQPQHF
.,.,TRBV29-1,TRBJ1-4,TGCAGCGGGAAAGAAAATGAAAAACTGTTTTTT,CSGKENEKLFF
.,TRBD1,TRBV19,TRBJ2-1,TGTGCCACCCATGCGGCCGGGACAGGGCCGTTGAGGGAGCAGTTCTTC,CATHAAGTGPLREQFF
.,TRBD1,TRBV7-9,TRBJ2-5,TGTGCCAGCAGCTTAAGGTACGGGACAGTACAAGAGACCCAGTACTTC,CASSLRYGTVQETQYF
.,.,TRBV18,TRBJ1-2,TGTGCCAGCCCAATTTTCGGCCCGTCACAAACCCCCAAGGGGTACACCTTC,CASPIFGPSQTPKGYTF
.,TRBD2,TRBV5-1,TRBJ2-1,TGCGCCAGCAGCTTACTAACTAGCGGGAGAGGGAATGAGCAGTTCTTC,CASSLLTSGRGNEQFF
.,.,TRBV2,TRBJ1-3,TGTGCCAGCACCCTCTTACAGATGGCTGGAAACACCATATATTTT,CASTLLQMAGNTIYF
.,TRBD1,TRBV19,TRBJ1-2,TGTGCCAGTAGTACGAGACAGGGGGCGCGTAGCTACACCTTC,CASSTRQGARSYTF
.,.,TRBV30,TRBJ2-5,TGTGCCTGGAGTTGGCGGATCCAAGAGACCCAGTACTTC,CAWSWRIQETQYF
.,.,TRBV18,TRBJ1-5,TGTGCCAGCTCACCGCCGTCAGGGGATCAGCCCCAGCATTTT,CASSPPSGDQPQHF
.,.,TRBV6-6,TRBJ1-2,TGTGCCAGCAGTTACGTAACAGGGAGAACTGGAGCTGGCTACACCTTC,CASSYVTGRTGAGYTF
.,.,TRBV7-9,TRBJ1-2,TGTGCCAGCAGCTTAGCCCACACCGGGGGCTACACCTTC,CASSLAHTGGYTF
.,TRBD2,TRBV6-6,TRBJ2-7,TGTGCCAGCAGATCCCCCTCGGGCGGGAGCTCCTACGAGCAGTACTTC,CASRSPSGGSSYEQYF
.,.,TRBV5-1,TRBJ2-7,TGCGCCAGCAGCTTGTACAGCGCCTACGAGCAGTACTTC,CASSLYSAYEQYF
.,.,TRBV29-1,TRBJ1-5,TGCAGCGTTGTAGGGTGCAGTAGCAATCAGCCCCAGCATTTT,CSVVGCSSNQPQHF
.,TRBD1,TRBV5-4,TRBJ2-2,TGTGCCAGCAGCCTCCCCAGGGGGCGGGACACCGGGGAGCTGTTTTTT,CASSLPRGRDTGELFF
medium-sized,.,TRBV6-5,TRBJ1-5,TGTGCCAGCAGTTACTCGATGGATCAGCCCCAGCATTTT,CASSYSMDQPQHF
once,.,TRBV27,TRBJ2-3,TGTGCCAGCAGTGTGGACAGAGCTAGCACAGATACGCAGTATTTT,CASSVDRASTDTQYF
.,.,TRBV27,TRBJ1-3,TGTGCCAGCAGCCCAAACCGGGACCTACGGGGAAACACCATATATTTT,CASSPNRDLRGNTIYF
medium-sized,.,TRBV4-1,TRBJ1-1,TGCGCCAGCAGCCACCGAGCGGGGCAGGCTTTCTTT,CASSHRAGQAFF
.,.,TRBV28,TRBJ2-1,TGTGCCAGCAGTTTGATTCAGGCCCCGAGCTCCTACAATGAGCAGTTCTTC,CASSLIQAPSSYNEQFF
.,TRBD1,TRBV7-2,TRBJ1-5,TGTGCCAGCAGCCTACAACAGGGGGCGATGGGCAATCAGCCCCAGCATTTT,CASSLQQGAMGNQPQHF
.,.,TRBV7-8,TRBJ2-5,TGTGCCAGCAGTCCGGGCCCCCCAGAGACCCAGTACTTC,CASSPGPPETQYF
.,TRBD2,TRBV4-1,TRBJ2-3,TGCGCCAGCAGCCTCCTACCACCGGGACTAGCCGGAGATACGCAGTATTTT,CASSLLPPGLAGDTQYF